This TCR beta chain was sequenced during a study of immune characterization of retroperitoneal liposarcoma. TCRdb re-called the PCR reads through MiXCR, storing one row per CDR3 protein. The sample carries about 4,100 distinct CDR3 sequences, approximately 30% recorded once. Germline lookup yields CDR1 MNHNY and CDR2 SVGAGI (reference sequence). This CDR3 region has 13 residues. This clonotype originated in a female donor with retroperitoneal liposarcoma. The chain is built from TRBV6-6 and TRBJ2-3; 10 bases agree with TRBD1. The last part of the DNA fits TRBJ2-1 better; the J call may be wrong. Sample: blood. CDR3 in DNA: TGTGCCAGCAGGGGACAGGGGAGTTACGAGCAGTTCTTC. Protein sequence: CASRGQGSYEQFF.